Listed here are 10 T cell receptor beta chains from one sample, sequenced in a study of neurological immune-mediated disorders. One entry per CDR3 protein, called by TCRdb with MiXCR from the 5' RACE reads. The sample has approximately 100,000 distinct CDR3 sequences, roughly 3.2% seen once. Sequencing input: PBMCs. The receptors shown here come from a woman in her forties or fifties with multiple sclerosis.

At least ten counts were recorded for this clonotype. The rearrangement links TRBV20-1 to TRBJ1-5, with D unresolved. This CDR3 has 13 residues. Germline loops: CDR1 DFQATT, CDR2 SNEGSKA (reference sequence). V was shortened by 4 bases and J by 4 bases, with 11 bases between the two germline ends. The CDR3 DNA follows: TGCAGTGCTACGCGGACCGGTAATCAGCCCCAGCATTTT. Translated: CSATRTGNQPQHF.

This clonotype was picked up many times. V usage is TRBV12-3 or TRBV12-4 and J usage is TRBJ1-1; D is undetermined. CDR3 length equals 13 residues. Deletions cut 2 bases from V and 5 bases from J, with 9 bases between. This CDR3 is CASSLYRGTEAFF. The CDR3 DNA is TGTGCCAGCAGTTTATATCGTGGAACTGAAGCTTTCTTT.

This clonotype was seen at least ten times. CDR3 DNA sequence: TGTGCCACCAGCTTTCGGGGGGCCTACAATGAGCAGTTCTTC. It codes for CATSFRGAYNEQFF. The V call is TRBV15, the J call TRBJ2-1, with 7 bases aligning to TRBD2. Germline CDR1 reads LNHNV; CDR2 reads YYDKDF (reference sequence). The V segment lost 5 bases and the J segment 2 bases; nucleotides outside the gene matches: 3. The CDR3 loop spans 14 amino acids.

The table lists this clonotype with many counts. The chain carries TRBV6-5 and TRBJ1-6, with D possibly matching TRBD1 (5 bases). This CDR3 has 15 residues. Between the trimmed V and J ends, which lost 4 bases and 7 bases, there was a span of 14 bases. Germline V lookup: CDR1 MNHEY, CDR2 SVGAGI. CDR3 sequence: CASSFRQRGNSPLHF. The DNA of the CDR3 is TGTGCCAGCAGTTTTCGACAGAGGGGAAATTCACCCCTCCACTTT.

In its sample, this clonotype was seen many times. This chain joins TRBV6-5 and TRBJ1-5; D unclear. Trimming left V 5 bases short and J 3 bases short, with 8 bases between. From germline, CDR1 is MNHEY and CDR2 SVGAGI. The CDR3 has 13 residues. DNA of the CDR3: TGTGCCAGCAGTGAGACTATCAATCAGCCCCAGCATTTT. This sequence encodes CASSETINQPQHF.

Ten or more counts support this clonotype. The V and J genes are TRBV5-1 and TRBJ2-2; D is ambiguous. Germline lookup yields CDR1 SGHRS and CDR2 YFSETQ. V was clipped by 4 bases and J by 2 bases, with 9 bases between them. This CDR3 is 14 amino acids long. CDR3 coding DNA: TGCGCCAGCAGCAAACAGAGTAACACCGGGGAGCTGTTTTTT. Its translation is CASSKQSNTGELFF.

Ten or more counts support this clonotype. The chain couples TRBV19 to TRBJ1-5, with TRBD1 matching over 9 bases. V shed 2 bases, J shed 3 bases, and the junction held 2 bases outside the gene matches. There are 15 residues in the CDR3. Germline assignment: CDR1 LNHDA and CDR2 SQIVND (reference sequence). CDR3 nucleotide sequence: TGTGCCAGTAGTATAAGGACAGGGGTCAATCAGCCCCAGCATTTT. It specifies CASSIRTGVNQPQHF.

This clonotype was seen many times. The V call is TRBV5-1, the J call TRBJ2-1; 9 nucleotides line up with TRBD2. The CDR3 runs to 16 residues. Unmatched junction bases numbered 13, after V lost 5 bases and J lost 7 bases. CDR1 SGHRS and CDR2 YFSETQ come from the germline V gene. CDR3 bases: TGCGCCAGCAGTCCCCAGGTTAGCGGGGGCATTAATGAGCAGTTCTTC. It yields the protein CASSPQVSGGINEQFF.

This clonotype was seen repeatedly, ten times or more. J is TRBJ2-3 and V is TRBV7-2; 11 positions match TRBD2. The germline gives CDR1 SGHTA, CDR2 FQGNSA. This CDR3 is 16 amino acids long. V was pared by 2 bases and J by 5 bases, with 6 bases of the junction left unmatched. The CDR3 protein is CASSLRLAGPGDTQYF. CDR3 nucleotide sequence: TGTGCCAGCAGCTTAAGACTAGCGGGGCCTGGAGATACGCAGTATTTT.

Many counts were recorded for this clonotype. The rearrangement links TRBV20-1 to TRBJ1-6; 7 bases agree with TRBD1. Germline lookup yields CDR1 DFQATT and CDR2 SNEGSKA (reference sequence). V lost 4 bases and J lost 10; bases outside the gene matches: 13. The CDR3 has 15 residues. DNA of the CDR3: TGCAGTGCTAAGTCAGAACAGGGGTGGAGATCACCCCTCCACTTT. Its translation is CSAKSEQGWRSPLHF.